This is a list of T cell receptor beta chains from one sample in a study of T cell changes during pregnancy in multiple sclerosis. Sequencing used immunoSEQ multiplex PCR; TCRdb keeps in-frame clones, though not all of them. The data hold 35,000 to 50,000 clones, with about 85% observed a single time. The input for sequencing was CD4+ T cells from peripheral blood mononuclear cells, taken in the second trimester of pregnancy. The receptors were sampled from a female donor with multiple sclerosis, enrolled in a pregnancy study. Each CDR3 is given with its conserved first and last residue. D genes are given only for firm matches. For some rows the clone size is stated as once, few or many, or as a class when expanded; others skip it.

v_gene,d_gene,abundance,j_gene,CDR3nt,CDR3aa
TRBV5-1,TRBD1,NA,TRBJ1-4,TGCGCCAGCAGCTTCTCCTTACAGGGGGAAAAACTGTTTTTT,CASSFSLQGEKLFF
TRBV7-2,NA,NA,TRBJ1-2,TGTGCCAGCAGCTTATTCGACAGGAGAACTAACTATGGCTACACCTTC,CASSLFDRRTNYGYTF
TRBV29-1,TRBD2,NA,TRBJ2-5,TGCAGCGTTCTTACCTACGGGACTAGCGGGAGGGCCCGTGAGACCCAGTACTTC,CSVLTYGTSGRARETQYF
TRBV11-2,NA,NA,TRBJ1-4,TGTGCCAGCAGCTTTCGGGGCGGAGGGGATGAAAAACTGTTTTTT,CASSFRGGGDEKLFF
TRBV4-1,NA,NA,TRBJ1-5,TGCGCCAGCAGCCCATTCCCGGAGCGTTTCGGCAATCAGCCCCAGCATTTT,CASSPFPERFGNQPQHF
TRBV27,NA,NA,TRBJ1-1,TGTGCCAGCAGTTTGGGGCAGGGTTCGGGCACTGAAGCTTTCTTT,CASSLGQGSGTEAFF
TRBV6-1,TRBD1,once,TRBJ2-3,TGTGCCAGCTTTTTTGGACAGGGGGGTACGGATACGCAGTATTTT,CASFFGQGGTDTQYF
TRBV9,NA,NA,TRBJ2-5,TGTGCCAGCAGCGTCGAGTGGGCACAAGAGACCCAGTACTTC,CASSVEWAQETQYF
TRBV29-1,TRBD1,NA,TRBJ1-1,TGCAGCGTGACCGACAGGGCCACTGAAGCTTTCTTT,CSVTDRATEAFF
TRBV5-4,TRBD1,NA,TRBJ2-5,TGTGCCAGCAGCACCCCCAGACAGGGGATCCAAGAGACCCAGTACTTC,CASSTPRQGIQETQYF
TRBV27,TRBD1,NA,TRBJ2-7,TGTGCCAGCAGTTTGGGACAGCCCCCCTACGAGCAGTACTTC,CASSLGQPPYEQYF
TRBV5-4,TRBD1,NA,TRBJ1-1,TGTGCCAGCAGCTTGGCGAAGGGGGCGAACACTGAAGCTTTCTTT,CASSLAKGANTEAFF
TRBV7-6,TRBD2,NA,TRBJ2-5,TGTGCCAGCAGCCCTTCAGCGGGAACGTACCAAGAGACCCAGTACTTC,CASSPSAGTYQETQYF
TRBV10-3,TRBD2,NA,TRBJ2-2,TGTGCCATCAGGCCGGGACTAGCGGGAAGCGGGGAGCTGTTTTTT,CAIRPGLAGSGELFF
TRBV9,NA,once,TRBJ2-7,TGTGCCAGCAGCGTAGAGGGTGGGAGGACCGGCTACGAGCAGTACTTC,CASSVEGGRTGYEQYF
TRBV6-5,NA,NA,TRBJ1-4,TGTGCCAGCAGAGAAACAGGGTCCCTTAATGAAAAACTGTTTTTT,CASRETGSLNEKLFF
TRBV7-2,TRBD1,NA,TRBJ2-5,TGTGCCAGCAGCTTAAGGTCGGGGTGGACAGGGGACGAGACCCAGTACTTC,CASSLRSGWTGDETQYF
TRBV28,TRBD1,NA,TRBJ1-2,TGTGCCAGCATCCCCGGGACAGGGGGCTACAACTATGGCTACACCTTC,CASIPGTGGYNYGYTF
TRBV7-9,NA,NA,TRBJ2-3,TGTGCCAGCAGCTTATTCTCAGGGTCGGGCACAGATACGCAGTATTTT,CASSLFSGSGTDTQYF
TRBV28,TRBD2,NA,TRBJ2-1,TGTGCCAGCAGTTTACGCCAGGGACTAGCGTCGTGGGAGCAGTTCTTC,CASSLRQGLASWEQFF
TRBV5-1,TRBD1,NA,TRBJ2-1,TGCGCCAGCAGCCAGCCGGGACAGGGGGCAAGCGGCCTTTACAATGAGCAGTTCTTC,CASSQPGQGASGLYNEQFF
TRBV5-1,TRBD2,few,TRBJ2-7,TGCGCCAGCAGCAGTGGACTAGCGGCAACCTACGAGCAGTACTTC,CASSSGLAATYEQYF
TRBV5-4,TRBD2,NA,TRBJ2-7,TGTGCCAGCAGATTCGGACTAGCGGGCTCCGTTGGCGAGCAGTACTTC,CASRFGLAGSVGEQYF
TRBV19,NA,NA,TRBJ2-5,TGTGCCAGTAGCTCCGGGACACTCCAAGAGACCCAGTACTTC,CASSSGTLQETQYF
TRBV19,TRBD1,NA,TRBJ1-1,TGTGCCAGTAACAGTATATTTGGGACAGGGAAAATAAACACTGAAGCTTTCTTT,CASNSIFGTGKINTEAFF
TRBV7-9,TRBD2,NA,TRBJ2-5,TGTGCCAGCAGCTTGGGGGGGGGTATACAGACCCAGTACTTC,CASSLGGGIQTQYF
TRBV5-1,NA,NA,TRBJ2-3,TGCGCCAGCAGCGTACTAGAGGGCACAGATACGCAGTATTTT,CASSVLEGTDTQYF
TRBV2,TRBD1,NA,TRBJ2-2,TGTGCCAGCAGTTCTACAGGGGGCGAGGTTCCCGGGGAGCTGTTTTTT,CASSSTGGEVPGELFF
TRBV2,NA,NA,TRBJ1-2,TGTGCCAGCAGTACTCGACAGGATGGCTACACCTTC,CASSTRQDGYTF
TRBV6-5,NA,NA,TRBJ1-3,TGTGCCAGCAGTATCGACGGGATCTCTGGAAACACCATATATTTT,CASSIDGISGNTIYF
TRBV2,TRBD2,NA,TRBJ2-1,TGTGCCAGCAGTGAAGCGGGAAGTAGCGGGAGGGCCATGAATGAGCAGTTCTTC,CASSEAGSSGRAMNEQFF
TRBV7-6,TRBD2,NA,TRBJ2-5,TGTGCCAGCAGCTTAGGGTCGCGGGAGATCCAAGAGACCCAGTACTTC,CASSLGSREIQETQYF
TRBV28,NA,NA,TRBJ1-2,TGTGCCAGCAGTTTGGGAGGGGCGCTCGGCTACACCTTC,CASSLGGALGYTF
TRBV27,NA,NA,TRBJ2-6,TGTGCCAGCAGTTTCCTGGCGGAGGCGAGCTCTGGGGCCAACGTCCTGACTTTC,CASSFLAEASSGANVLTF
TRBV7-6,TRBD1,NA,TRBJ2-3,TGTGCCAGCAGCTTAAGAGGGGGCTCTAGGTCAGATACGCAGTATTTT,CASSLRGGSRSDTQYF